The 19 T cell receptor beta chains below all came from one sample that was sequenced in a study of beta chain features in type 1 diabetes. Investigators reverse transcribed all isolated RNA, so they sequenced expressed TCRB transcripts. Here immunoSEQ multiplex PCR was the method, and the copy in TCRdb shows in-frame clones only, minus some. The table has under 90,000 clones, around a third seen once. The sequenced sample consisted of stem cell memory CD4+ T cells from blood. All receptors come from a woman aged 18 to 35 in good health.

The chain recombines TRBV2 with TRBJ2-3, with TRBD2 as a possible D gene (6 bases). Per germline, CDR1 SNHLY and CDR2 FYNNEI. The CDR3 has 12 amino acids. V lost 8 bases to trimming and J lost 4 bases, with 10 bases between them. The CDR3 DNA reads TGTGCCAGCGGGACTGCTCCAGATACGCAGTATTTT. It is translated as CASGTAPDTQYF.

This sequence joins TRBV11-3 and TRBJ2-3; possibly TRBD1 for D (6 bases). Trimming removed 5 bases from V and 1 base from J, with 10 bases in between. The V gene's germline CDR1 is SGHNT and CDR2 YENEEA. The CDR3 is made up of 14 amino acids. The CDR3 coding sequence is TGTGCCAGCAGCCATGGACAGCGCACAGATACGCAGTATTTT. This translates into CASSHGQRTDTQYF.

This clone was detected a few times. J is TRBJ1-2 and V is TRBV9; 7 bases are a match to TRBD1. The junction had 9 bases not matched to a gene; V was cut back by 3 bases and J by 4 bases. The length of the CDR3 is 15 residues. Germline-derived CDR1 and CDR2 are SGDLS and YYNGEE. The CDR3 region has the DNA TGTGCCAGCAGCGCGACAGGGAATATAGGCTATGGCTACACCTTC. This sequence encodes CASSATGNIGYGYTF.

The rearrangement links TRBV5-1 to TRBJ2-3, with 8 bases identical to TRBD2. The junction had 3 bases not matched to a gene; V was cut back by 0 bases and J by 0 bases. The germline V gene encodes CDR1 SGHRS and CDR2 YFSETQ. CDR3 size: 16 residues. The CDR3 DNA is TGCGCCAGCAGCTTGGCCCCTAGCGGGAGCACAGATACGCAGTATTTT. It yields the protein CASSLAPSGSTDTQYF.

This clone was seen a handful of times. This rearrangement joins TRBV5-1 to TRBJ2-7; TRBD1 aligns across 7 bases. From germline, CDR1 is SGHRS and CDR2 YFSETQ. With V trimmed by 1 base and J by 6 bases, 10 bases remained unmatched. The CDR3 has 15 amino acids. CDR3 in amino acids: CASSLTQYRGSEQYF. The CDR3 bases are TGCGCCAGCAGCTTGACCCAATACAGGGGTAGCGAGCAGTACTTC.

The rearrangement links TRBV7-2 to TRBJ2-1; TRBD2 matches at 7 bases. Germline-derived CDR1 and CDR2 are SGHTA and FQGNSA. This CDR3 has 16 amino acids. V lost 0 bases, J lost 8 bases, and 10 bases stayed unmatched. The CDR3 region is CASSLAAGGLDYEQFF. In DNA form, the CDR3 reads TGTGCCAGCAGCTTAGCGGCTGGAGGACTAGACTATGAGCAGTTCTTC. The full variable domain, rest sourced from reference TRBV7-2 and TRBJ2-1, is GAGVSQSPSNKVTEKGKDVELRCDPISGHTALYWYRQSLGQGLEFLIYFQGNSAPDKSGLPSDRFSAERTGGSVSTLTIQRTQQEDSAVYLCASSLAAGGLDYEQFFGPGTRLTVL.

This clone was counted only a few times. The chain has TRBV7-3 and TRBJ1-2, with TRBD1 identical over 8 bases. CDR3 length equals 14 residues. With V trimmed by 3 bases and J by 8 bases, 8 bases remained unmatched. The germline V gene encodes CDR1 SGHTA and CDR2 FQGTGA. CDR3 DNA: TGTGCCAGCAGCTTCGGACAGGGAGAACGCGGCTACACCTTC. Its translation: CASSFGQGERGYTF.

This clone was observed at least ten times. The V call is TRBV12-5, the J call TRBJ2-5; 8 nucleotides line up with TRBD2. The V and J ends lost 4 bases and 5 bases, in that order; junction bases with no gene match: 3. Germline CDR1 reads LGHNT; CDR2 reads FRNRAP. CDR3 size: 13 residues. The CDR3 here is CASGSRLAETQYF. The CDR3 DNA follows: TGTGCTAGTGGTTCGAGACTAGCGGAGACCCAGTACTTC.

The chain employs TRBV2 and TRBJ1-2; D possibly corresponds to TRBD1 (6 bases). Germline CDR1 reads SNHLY; CDR2 reads FYNNEI. V was trimmed by 7 bases and J by 0 bases, leaving 9 bases between them. CDR3 length equals 13 residues. DNA of the CDR3: TGTGCCAGCATGGGGACAACTAACTATGGCTACACCTTC. It translates to CASMGTTNYGYTF.

The chain employs TRBV7-2 and TRBJ2-2; 9 bases agree with TRBD2. The CDR3 is 17 residues long. Germline V gene lookup returns CDR1 SGHTA and CDR2 FQGNSA. The junction had 4 bases not matched to a gene; V was cut back by 2 bases and J by 0 bases. Here the CDR3 DNA reads TGTGCCAGCAGCTTAACACGCGGGGGGGCGAACACCGGGGAGCTGTTTTTT. This translates into CASSLTRGGANTGELFF.

A word on this clone: Other DNA sequences from this sample encode an identical CDR3 as well. In DNA form, the CDR3 reads TGTGCCAGTTCCCTCGGGACAGTTCCTGGGGCCAACGTCCTGACTTTC. Translating gives CASSLGTVPGANVLTF. The chain has TRBV18 and TRBJ2-6; TRBD1 aligns across 7 bases. Germline V gene lookup returns CDR1 KGHSH and CDR2 LQKENI. Trimming at V came to 9 bases and at J to 2 bases, leaving 10 bases not matched to a gene. CDR3 length: 16 residues.

This sequence joins TRBV5-4 and TRBJ2-5; D is undetermined. V was clipped by 2 bases and J by 3 bases, with 8 bases between them. Germline-derived CDR1 and CDR2 are SGHNT and YYREEE (reference sequence). This CDR3 spans 13 amino acids. This CDR3 reads CASSFWAEETQYF. The CDR3 DNA follows: TGTGCCAGCAGCTTTTGGGCTGAAGAGACCCAGTACTTC.

The chain employs TRBV5-5 and TRBJ1-1, with D possibly being TRBD1 (5 bases). V lost 4 bases, J lost 7 bases, and 14 bases lay in between. Germline V lookup: CDR1 SGHKS, CDR2 YYEKEE (reference sequence). The CDR3 extends over 13 amino acids. This CDR3 reads CASSRVGQLEAFF. CDR3 nucleotide sequence: TGTGCCAGCAGCCGCGTGGGGCAGCTTGAAGCTTTCTTT.

The table lists this clone with a count of one. J is TRBJ1-2 and V is TRBV11-2, with TRBD1 as a possible D gene (6 bases). Deletions cut 5 bases from V and 4 bases from J, with 17 bases between. Germline CDR1 reads SGHAT; CDR2 reads FQNNGV. CDR3 size: 15 residues. The CDR3 protein is CASSPVRGQGYGYTF. The CDR3, as DNA: TGTGCCAGCAGCCCAGTGCGGGGGCAAGGCTATGGCTACACCTTC.

This clone was observed a handful of times. The chain joins TRBV7-9 to TRBJ2-1, with 13 bases matching TRBD2. The germline V gene encodes CDR1 SEHNR and CDR2 FQNEAQ (reference sequence). Germline trimming cut 8 bases from V and 4 bases from J; bases unmatched to any gene: 5. The CDR3 runs 15 residues. In nucleotides, the CDR3 is TGTGCCAGCCGCCGACTAGCGGGAGGTTACAATGAGCAGTTCTTC. Its translation is CASRRLAGGYNEQFF.

CDR3 sequence: CAIRGDFSSYEQYF. In nucleotides, the CDR3 is TGTGCCATCAGGGGGGACTTCAGCTCCTACGAGCAGTACTTC. The chain has TRBV10-3 and TRBJ2-7, with D possibly being TRBD2 (6 bases). The V gene lost 6 bases and the J gene lost 0 bases, with 12 bases spanning the gap. CDR3 length: 14 residues. Germline V gene data show CDR1 as ENHRY and CDR2 as SYGVKD.

This clone has only a few counts. This chain links TRBV5-6 with TRBJ2-3, with D possibly TRBD2 on 6 matching bases. The CDR3 has 17 residues. Trimming cost V 0 bases and J 0 bases, with 14 bases left between them. CDR1 and CDR2 from the germline V gene are SGHDT and YYEEEE. The CDR3 DNA sequence: TGTGCCAGCAGCTTGGCTATCGGGGGTCTTAGCACAGATACGCAGTATTTT. It yields the protein CASSLAIGGLSTDTQYF.

Only a few counts were recorded for this clone. V usage is TRBV5-1 and J usage is TRBJ2-1, with TRBD2 identical over 11 bases. Trimming cost V 0 bases and J 8 bases; bases outside gene matches: 4. The CDR3 length is 15 residues. CDR1 and CDR2 (germline): SGHRS, YFSETQ. Here the CDR3 DNA reads TGCGCCAGCAGCTTGGCGACTAGCGGGACCGATGAGCAGTTCTTC. This encodes CASSLATSGTDEQFF.

The chain joins TRBV7-8 to TRBJ1-1, with 9 bases matching TRBD1. This CDR3 comprises 16 residues. The V gene end was trimmed by 5 bases and the J gene end by 4 bases; junction bases not matched to a gene: 11. The germline V gene has CDR1 SGHVS and CDR2 FQNEAQ. CDR3 protein: CASSALDRGRGTEAFF. The CDR3 nucleotides are TGTGCCAGCAGCGCCTTGGACAGGGGTCGGGGCACTGAAGCTTTCTTT.